The TCR beta chain under discussion was sequenced for a study of blood T cell repertoires in COVID-19. Across the whole study: Sites in the United States, Italy and Spain provided acute and convalescent COVID-19 samples. The cDNA or gDNA used as material had been derived from T cells, B-cell-depleted T cells, or PBMCs.

This clone was recorded only once. Original handling: Cell counts per sample came from amplifying reference gene primers. TCRdb's copy holds only in-frame clones and misses some; the assay was immunoSEQ multiplex PCR. D and trimming come from the DNA, and the V and J calls and clone size come from that table. The sample lists fewer than 200,000 clones, approximately 90% occurring once. The CDR3 runs to 11 residues. The V gene lost 6 bases and the J gene lost 6 bases, with 8 bases spanning the gap. Germline CDR1 SQVTM, CDR2 ANQGSEA. The source of this sequence is a woman between 45 and 65 years old with acute or convalescent COVID-19. V usage is TRBV29-1 and J usage is TRBJ2-2; possibly TRBD1 for D (6 bases). Sequencing input: peripheral blood. The chain's CDR3 is CSVPGAGELFF. In DNA, the CDR3 is TGCAGCGTCCCAGGGGCCGGGGAGCTGTTTTTT.